Below, one T cell receptor beta chain is given with its context. Its specificity is not known. The germline CDR1 and CDR2 sequences are SGHTA and FQGTGA. The CDR3 contains 15 residues. V was pared by 5 bases and J by 1 base, with 11 bases between. The data were taken from a study of OX40 agonist ivuxolimab in advanced cancers. Study-wide context: Past anti-PD-1, anti-PD-L1 or anti-CTLA-4 therapy was accepted, and approximately 40% had received some. A partial response was reached by three patients: one with hepatocellular carcinoma and two with cutaneous melanoma.

Generated by immunoSEQ multiplex PCR, the TCRdb table keeps only in-frame clones and is missing some. The sample lists 30,000 or so clones, 85% to 95% occurring once. The study sampled blood at baseline, cycle 4 day 1, and cycle 7 day 1. Notes on the study in general: Partial responders treated at 0.1-3.0 mg/kg exhibited clonal expansion among the lowest measured.

The V gene is TRBV7-3, the J gene TRBJ2-2; D uncertain. Sequencing used CD4+ or CD8+ T cells sorted from blood, obtained in a trial of the OX40 agonist ivuxolimab. The receptor was isolated from an adult with an advanced solid tumor such as melanoma, head and neck, liver or kidney cancer. For the CDR3, the DNA is TGTGCCAGCAGCATTAAACCGGGGAACACCGGGGAGCTGTTTTTT. Translating it yields CASSIKPGNTGELFF.